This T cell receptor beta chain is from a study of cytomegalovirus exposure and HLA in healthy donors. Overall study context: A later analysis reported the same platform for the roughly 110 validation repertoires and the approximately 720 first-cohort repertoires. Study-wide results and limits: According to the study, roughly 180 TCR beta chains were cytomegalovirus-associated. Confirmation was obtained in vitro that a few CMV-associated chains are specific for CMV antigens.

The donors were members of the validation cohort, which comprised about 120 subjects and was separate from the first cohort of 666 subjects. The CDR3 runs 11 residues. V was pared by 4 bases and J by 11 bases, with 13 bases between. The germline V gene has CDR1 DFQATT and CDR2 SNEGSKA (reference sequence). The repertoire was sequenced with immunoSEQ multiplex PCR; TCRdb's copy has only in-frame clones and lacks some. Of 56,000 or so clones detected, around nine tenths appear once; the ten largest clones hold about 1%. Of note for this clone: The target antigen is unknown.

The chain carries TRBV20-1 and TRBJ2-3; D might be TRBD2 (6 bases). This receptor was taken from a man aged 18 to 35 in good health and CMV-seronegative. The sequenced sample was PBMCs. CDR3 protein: CSATHRDWQYF. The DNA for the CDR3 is TGCAGTGCTACACACCGGGACTGGCAGTATTTT.